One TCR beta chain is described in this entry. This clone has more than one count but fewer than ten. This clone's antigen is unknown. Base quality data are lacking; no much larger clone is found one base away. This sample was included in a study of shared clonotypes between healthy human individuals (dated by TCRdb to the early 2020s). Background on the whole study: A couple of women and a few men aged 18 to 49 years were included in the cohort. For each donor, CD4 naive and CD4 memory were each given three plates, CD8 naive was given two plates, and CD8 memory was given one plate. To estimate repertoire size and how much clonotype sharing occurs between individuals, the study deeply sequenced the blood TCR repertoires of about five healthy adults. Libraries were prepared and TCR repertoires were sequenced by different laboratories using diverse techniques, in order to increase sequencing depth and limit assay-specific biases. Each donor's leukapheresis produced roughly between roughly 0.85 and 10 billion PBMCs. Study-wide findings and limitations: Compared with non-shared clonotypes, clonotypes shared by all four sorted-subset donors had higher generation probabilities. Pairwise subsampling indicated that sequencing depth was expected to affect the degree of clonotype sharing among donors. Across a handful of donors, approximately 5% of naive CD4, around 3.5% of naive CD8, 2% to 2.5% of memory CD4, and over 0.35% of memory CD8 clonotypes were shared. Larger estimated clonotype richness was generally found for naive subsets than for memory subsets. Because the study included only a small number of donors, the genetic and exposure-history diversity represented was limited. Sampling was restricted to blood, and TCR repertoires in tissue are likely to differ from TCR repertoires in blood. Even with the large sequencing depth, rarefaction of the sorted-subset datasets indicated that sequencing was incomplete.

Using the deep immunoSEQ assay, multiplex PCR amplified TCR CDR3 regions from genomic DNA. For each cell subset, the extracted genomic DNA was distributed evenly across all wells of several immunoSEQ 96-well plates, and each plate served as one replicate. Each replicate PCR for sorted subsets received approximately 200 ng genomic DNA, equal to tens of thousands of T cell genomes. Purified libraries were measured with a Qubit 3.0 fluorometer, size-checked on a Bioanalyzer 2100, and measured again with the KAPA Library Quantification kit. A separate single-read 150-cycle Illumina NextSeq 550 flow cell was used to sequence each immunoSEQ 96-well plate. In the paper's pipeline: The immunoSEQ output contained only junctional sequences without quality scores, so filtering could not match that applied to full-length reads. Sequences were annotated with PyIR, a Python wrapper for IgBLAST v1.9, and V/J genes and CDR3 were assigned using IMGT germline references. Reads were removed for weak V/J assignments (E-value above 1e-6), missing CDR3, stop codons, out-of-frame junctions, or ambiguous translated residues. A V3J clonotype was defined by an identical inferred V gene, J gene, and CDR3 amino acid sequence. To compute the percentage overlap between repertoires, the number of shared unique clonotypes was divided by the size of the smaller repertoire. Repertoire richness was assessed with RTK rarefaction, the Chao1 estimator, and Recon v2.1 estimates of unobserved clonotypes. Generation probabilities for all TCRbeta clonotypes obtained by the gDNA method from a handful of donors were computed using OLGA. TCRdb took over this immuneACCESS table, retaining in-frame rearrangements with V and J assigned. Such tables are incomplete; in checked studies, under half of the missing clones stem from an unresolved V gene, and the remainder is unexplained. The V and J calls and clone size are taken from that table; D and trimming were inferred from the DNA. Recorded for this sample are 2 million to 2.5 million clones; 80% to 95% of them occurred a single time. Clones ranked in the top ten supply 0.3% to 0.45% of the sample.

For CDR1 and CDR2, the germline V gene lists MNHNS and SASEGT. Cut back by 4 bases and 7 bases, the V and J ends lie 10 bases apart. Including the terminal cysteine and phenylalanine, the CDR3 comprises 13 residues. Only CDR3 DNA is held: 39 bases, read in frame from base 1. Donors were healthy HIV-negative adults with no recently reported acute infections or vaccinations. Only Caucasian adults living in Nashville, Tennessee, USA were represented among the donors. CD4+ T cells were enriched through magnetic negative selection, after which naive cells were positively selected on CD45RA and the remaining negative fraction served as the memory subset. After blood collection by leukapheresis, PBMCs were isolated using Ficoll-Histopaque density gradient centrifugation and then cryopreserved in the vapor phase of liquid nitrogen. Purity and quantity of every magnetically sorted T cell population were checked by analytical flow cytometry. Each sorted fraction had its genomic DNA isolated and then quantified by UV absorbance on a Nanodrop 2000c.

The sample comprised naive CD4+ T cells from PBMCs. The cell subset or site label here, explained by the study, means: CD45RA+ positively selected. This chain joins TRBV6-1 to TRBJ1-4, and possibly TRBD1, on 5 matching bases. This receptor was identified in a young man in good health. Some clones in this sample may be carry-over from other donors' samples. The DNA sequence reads TGTGCCAGCAGTGCGGGACGGCCTGAAAAACTGTTTTTT. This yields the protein CASSAGRPEKLFF.